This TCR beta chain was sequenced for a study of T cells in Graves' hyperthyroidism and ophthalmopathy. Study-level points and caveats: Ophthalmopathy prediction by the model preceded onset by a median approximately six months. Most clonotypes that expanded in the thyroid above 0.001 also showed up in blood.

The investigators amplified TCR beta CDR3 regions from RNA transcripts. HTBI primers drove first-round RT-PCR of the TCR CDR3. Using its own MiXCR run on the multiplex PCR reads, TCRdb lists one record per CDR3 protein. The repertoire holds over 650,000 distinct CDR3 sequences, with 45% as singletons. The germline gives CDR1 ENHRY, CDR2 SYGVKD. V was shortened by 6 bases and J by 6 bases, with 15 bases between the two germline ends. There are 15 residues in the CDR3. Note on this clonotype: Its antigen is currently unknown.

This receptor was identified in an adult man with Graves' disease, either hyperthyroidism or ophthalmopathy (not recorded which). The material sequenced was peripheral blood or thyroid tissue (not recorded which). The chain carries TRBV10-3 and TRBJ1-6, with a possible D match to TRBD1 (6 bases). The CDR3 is CAIRAMRDTNSPLHF. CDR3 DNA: TGTGCCATCAGGGCGATGAGGGACACTAATTCACCCCTCCACTTT.